The entry that follows covers one T cell receptor beta chain sequence. The CDR3 is 14 amino acids. Germline values: CDR1 SNHLY, CDR2 FYNNEI. Germline trimming cut 6 bases from V and 5 bases from J; bases unmatched to any gene: 4. Naive CD8 cells were CD45RO-negative, positively selected for CCR7, excluding terminally differentiated effector memory CD45RA+ cells. This entry belongs to a study of shared clonotypes between healthy human individuals. Sequenced by immunoSEQ multiplex PCR; TCRdb stores in-frame clones only, minus some. The data contain some 2,000,000 clones, approximately 94% of them singletons.

Sequencing used naive CD8+ T cells sorted from blood. This sequence was found in a man aged 18 to 30 in good health. The chain joins TRBV2 to TRBJ1-4; 9 nucleotides agree with TRBD1. CDR3 amino acids: CASRAGTGNEKLFF. CDR3 DNA sequence: TGTGCCAGCAGAGCCGGGACAGGGAATGAAAAACTGTTTTTT.